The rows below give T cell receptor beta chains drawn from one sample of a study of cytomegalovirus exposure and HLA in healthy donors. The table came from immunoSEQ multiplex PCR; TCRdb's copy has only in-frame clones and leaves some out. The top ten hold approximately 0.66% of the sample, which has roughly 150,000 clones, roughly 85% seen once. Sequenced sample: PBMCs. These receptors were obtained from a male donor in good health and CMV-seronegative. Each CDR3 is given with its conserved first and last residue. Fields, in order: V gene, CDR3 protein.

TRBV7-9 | CASSSWGSGRTYEQYF
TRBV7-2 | CASSLSRQPSYEQYF
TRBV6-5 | CASRTGITEKLFF
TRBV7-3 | CASSSQGAVTGELFF
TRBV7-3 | CASSLTGSSYNEQFF
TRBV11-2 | CASSPRTGGTYEQYF
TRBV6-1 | CASSPGWDSSYEQYF
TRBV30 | CAWSRGGYGYTF
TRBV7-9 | CASSLPVAGGYNNEQFF
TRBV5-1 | CASSSGQGNQETQYF
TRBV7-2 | CASSLVAGGRGPHEQYF
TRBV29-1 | CSVEKQGAYEQYF
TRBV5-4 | CASSSGTGRTNEKLFF
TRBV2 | CASNEQINTEAFF
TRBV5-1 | CASSVGGTGGFNEQFF
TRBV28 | CASGQTGTEAFF
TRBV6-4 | CASSEQGGGDTQYF
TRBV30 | CAWREGLAVYEQYF
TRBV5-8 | CASSLANAGQYF
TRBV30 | CAWSRAGVRNQPQHF
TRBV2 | CASSLGGGGGTEAFF
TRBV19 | CASTTTGGVPQGGYEQYF
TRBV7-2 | CASSFTTGLYEQYF
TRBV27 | CASSSGNEQFF
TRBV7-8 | CASSFIADNEQFF
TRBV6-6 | CASSYRSGEAFF
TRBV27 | CASGGFNSPLHF
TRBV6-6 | CATDRGLGYTF
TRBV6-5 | CASSYVTTGKNTEAFF
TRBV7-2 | CATRGGSETQETQYF
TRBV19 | CASSGRTGTGNTIYF
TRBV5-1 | CASSSGGSGEKLFF
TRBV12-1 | CASSPGQVNYEQYF
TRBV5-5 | CASSPPGVSNTGELFF
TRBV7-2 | CASSSLTSFHEQYF
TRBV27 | CASSRGTGIFASYNEQFF
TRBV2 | CASSESGNTGELFF
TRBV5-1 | CASSLASGTGNTIYF
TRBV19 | CASSRDLSNEQFF
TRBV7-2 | CASSSRPAGMNTEAFF
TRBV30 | CAWSGRNTGELFF
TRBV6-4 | CASSDDPIQGLGGYTF
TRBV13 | CASSLAPPWLGLAGGPNTGELFF
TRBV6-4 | CASSDAASSYNEQFF
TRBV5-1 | CASSLAPPTDTQYF
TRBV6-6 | CASSYSPAGYEQYF
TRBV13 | CASSLRTGISNYGYTF
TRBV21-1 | CASSSPPGGQLYEQYF
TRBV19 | CASSIAELQGEKLFF